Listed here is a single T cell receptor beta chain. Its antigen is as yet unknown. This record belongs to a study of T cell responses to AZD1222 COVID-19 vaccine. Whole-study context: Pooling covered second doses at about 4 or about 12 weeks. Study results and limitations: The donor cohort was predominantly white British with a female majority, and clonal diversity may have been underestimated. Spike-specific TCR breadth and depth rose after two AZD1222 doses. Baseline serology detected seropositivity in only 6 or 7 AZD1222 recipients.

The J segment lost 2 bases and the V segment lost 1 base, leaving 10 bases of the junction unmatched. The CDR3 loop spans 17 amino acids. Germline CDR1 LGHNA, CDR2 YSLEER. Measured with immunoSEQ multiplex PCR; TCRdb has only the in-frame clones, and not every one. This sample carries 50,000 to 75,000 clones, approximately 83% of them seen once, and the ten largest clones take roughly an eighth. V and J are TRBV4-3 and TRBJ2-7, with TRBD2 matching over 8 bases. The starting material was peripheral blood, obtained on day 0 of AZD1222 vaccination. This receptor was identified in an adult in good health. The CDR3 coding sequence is TGCGCCAGCAGCCAAGTTCCGGCGGGGGGTCCCCCCTACGAGCAGTACTTC. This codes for CASSQVPAGGPPYEQYF.